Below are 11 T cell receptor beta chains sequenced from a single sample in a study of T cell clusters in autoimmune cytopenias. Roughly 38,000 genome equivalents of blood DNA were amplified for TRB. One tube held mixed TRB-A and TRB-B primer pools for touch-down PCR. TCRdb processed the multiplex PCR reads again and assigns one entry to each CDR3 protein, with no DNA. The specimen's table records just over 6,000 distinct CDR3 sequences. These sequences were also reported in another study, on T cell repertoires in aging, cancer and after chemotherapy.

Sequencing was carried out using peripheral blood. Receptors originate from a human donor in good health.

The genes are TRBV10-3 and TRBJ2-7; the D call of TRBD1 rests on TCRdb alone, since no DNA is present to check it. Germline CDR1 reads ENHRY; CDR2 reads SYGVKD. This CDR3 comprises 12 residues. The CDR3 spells CAISGTGHEQYF.

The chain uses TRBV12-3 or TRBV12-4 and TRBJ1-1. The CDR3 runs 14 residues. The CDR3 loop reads CASRPGGMNTEAFF.

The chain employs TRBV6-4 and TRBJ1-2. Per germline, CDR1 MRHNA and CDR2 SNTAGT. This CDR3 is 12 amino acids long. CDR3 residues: CASPGLNYGYTF.

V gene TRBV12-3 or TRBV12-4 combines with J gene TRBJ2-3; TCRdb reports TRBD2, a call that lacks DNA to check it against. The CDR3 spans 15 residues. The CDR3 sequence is CASSVSFGPTDTQYF.

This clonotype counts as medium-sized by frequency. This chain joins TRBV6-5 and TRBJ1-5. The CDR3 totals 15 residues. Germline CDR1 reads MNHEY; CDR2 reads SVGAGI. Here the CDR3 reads CASRAGRQGNQPQHF.

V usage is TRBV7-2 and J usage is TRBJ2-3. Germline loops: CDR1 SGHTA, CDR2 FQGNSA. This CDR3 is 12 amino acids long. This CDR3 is CASSASTDTQYF. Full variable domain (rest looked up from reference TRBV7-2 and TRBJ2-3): GAGVSQSPSNKVTEKGKDVELRCDPISGHTALYWYRQSLGQGLEFLIYFQGNSAPDKSGLPSDRFSAERTGGSVSTLTIQRTQQEDSAVYLCASSASTDTQYFGPGTRLTVL.

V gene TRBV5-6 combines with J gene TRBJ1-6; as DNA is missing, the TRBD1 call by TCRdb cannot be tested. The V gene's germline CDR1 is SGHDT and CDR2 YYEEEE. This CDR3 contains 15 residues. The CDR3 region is CASSSVGQLNSPLHF.

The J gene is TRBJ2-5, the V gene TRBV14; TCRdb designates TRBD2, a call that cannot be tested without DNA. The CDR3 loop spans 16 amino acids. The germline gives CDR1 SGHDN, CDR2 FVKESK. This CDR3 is CASSQVSSGVRGAQYF.

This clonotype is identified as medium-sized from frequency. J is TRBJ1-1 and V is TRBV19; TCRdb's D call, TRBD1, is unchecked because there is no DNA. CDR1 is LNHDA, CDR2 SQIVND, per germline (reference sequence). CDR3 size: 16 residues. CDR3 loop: CASTLDRGSRYTEAFF.

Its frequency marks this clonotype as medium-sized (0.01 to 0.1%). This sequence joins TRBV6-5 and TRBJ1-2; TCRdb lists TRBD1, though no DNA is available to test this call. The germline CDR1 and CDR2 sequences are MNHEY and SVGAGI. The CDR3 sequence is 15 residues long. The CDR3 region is CASSHNFDRDYGYTF.

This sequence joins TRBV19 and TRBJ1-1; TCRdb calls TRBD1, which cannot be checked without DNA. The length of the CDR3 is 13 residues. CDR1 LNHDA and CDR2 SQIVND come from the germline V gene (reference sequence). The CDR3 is CASSIPWTTEAFF.